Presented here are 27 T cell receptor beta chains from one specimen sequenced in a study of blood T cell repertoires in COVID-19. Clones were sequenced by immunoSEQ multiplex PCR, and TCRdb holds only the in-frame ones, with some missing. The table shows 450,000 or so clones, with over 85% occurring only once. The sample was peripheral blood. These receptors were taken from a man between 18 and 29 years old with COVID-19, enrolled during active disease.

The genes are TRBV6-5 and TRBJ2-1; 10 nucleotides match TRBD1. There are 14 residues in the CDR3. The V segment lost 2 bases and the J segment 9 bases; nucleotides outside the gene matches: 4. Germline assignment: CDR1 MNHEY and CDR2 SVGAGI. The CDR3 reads CASSYRDRGSEQFF. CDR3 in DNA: TGTGCCAGCAGTTACCGGGACAGGGGTAGTGAGCAGTTCTTC.

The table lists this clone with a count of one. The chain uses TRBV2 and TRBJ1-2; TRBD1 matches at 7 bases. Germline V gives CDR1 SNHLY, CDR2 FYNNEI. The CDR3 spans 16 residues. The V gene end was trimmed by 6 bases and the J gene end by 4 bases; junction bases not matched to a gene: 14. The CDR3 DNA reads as TGTGCCAGCAGGGAGGGGAAGACAGGGACTTCCTATGGCTACACCTTC. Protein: CASREGKTGTSYGYTF.

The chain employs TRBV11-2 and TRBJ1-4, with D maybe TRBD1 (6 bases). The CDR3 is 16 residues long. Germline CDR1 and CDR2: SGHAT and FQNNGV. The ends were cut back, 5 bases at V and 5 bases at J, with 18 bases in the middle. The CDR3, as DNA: TGTGCCAGCAGCGATCCCGGAGGGGGGGGCAATGAAAAACTGTTTTTT. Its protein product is CASSDPGGGGNEKLFF.

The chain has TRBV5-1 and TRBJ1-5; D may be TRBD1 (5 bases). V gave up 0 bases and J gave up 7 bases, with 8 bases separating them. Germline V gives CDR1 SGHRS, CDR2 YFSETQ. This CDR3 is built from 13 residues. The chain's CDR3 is CASSLDPGQPQHF. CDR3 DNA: TGCGCCAGCAGCTTGGATCCAGGGCAGCCCCAGCATTTT.

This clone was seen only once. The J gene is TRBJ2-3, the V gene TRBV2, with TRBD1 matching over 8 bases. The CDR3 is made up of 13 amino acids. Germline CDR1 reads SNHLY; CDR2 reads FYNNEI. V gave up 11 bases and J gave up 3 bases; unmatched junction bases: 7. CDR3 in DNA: TGTGCCGGGGGACAGGAGGGGACAGATACGCAGTATTTT. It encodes CAGGQEGTDTQYF.

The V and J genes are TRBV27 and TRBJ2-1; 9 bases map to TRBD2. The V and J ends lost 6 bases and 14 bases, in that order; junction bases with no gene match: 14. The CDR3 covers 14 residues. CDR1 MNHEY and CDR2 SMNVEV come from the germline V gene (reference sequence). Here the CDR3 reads CASRLGGTSGREFF. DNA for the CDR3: TGTGCCAGCAGGCTAGGGGGAACTAGCGGGCGGGAGTTCTTC.

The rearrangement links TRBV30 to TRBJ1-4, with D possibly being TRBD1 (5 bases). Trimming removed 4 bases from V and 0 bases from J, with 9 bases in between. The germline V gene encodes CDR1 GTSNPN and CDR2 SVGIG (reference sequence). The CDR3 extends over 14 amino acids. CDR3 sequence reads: CAWNPTATNEKLFF. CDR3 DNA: TGTGCCTGGAACCCGACAGCAACTAATGAAAAACTGTTTTTT.

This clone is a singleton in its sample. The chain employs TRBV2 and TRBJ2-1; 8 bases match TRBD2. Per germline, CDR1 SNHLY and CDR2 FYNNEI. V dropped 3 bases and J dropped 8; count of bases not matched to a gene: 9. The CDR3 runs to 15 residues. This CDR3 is CASSDRTSMVDEQFF. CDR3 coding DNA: TGTGCCAGCAGTGACCGGACTAGCATGGTCGATGAGCAGTTCTTC.

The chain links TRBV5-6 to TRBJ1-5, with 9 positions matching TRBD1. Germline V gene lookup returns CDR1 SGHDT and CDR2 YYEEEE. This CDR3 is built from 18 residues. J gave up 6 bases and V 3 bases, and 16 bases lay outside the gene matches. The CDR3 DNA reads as TGTGCCAGCAGCTCCACCGATACCGGGACAGGGCTTTCTCAGCCCCAGCATTTT. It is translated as CASSSTDTGTGLSQPQHF.

In DNA form, the CDR3 reads TGTGCCACCAGCAGAGGACTAGCGGGAGGGCCCTTTGAGACCCAGTACTTC. It translates to CATSRGLAGGPFETQYF. V and J are TRBV15 and TRBJ2-5; 14 nucleotides agree with TRBD2. CDR1 is LNHNV, CDR2 YYDKDF, per germline (reference sequence). The CDR3 contains 17 residues. Trimming took 1 base from V and 5 from J; bases not matched to a gene: 6.

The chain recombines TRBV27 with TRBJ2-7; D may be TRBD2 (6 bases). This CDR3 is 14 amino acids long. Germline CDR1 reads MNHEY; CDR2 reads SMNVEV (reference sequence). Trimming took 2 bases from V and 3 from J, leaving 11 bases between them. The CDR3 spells CASSLGGIVYEQYF. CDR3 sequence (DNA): TGTGCCAGCAGTTTAGGCGGGATAGTCTACGAGCAGTACTTC.

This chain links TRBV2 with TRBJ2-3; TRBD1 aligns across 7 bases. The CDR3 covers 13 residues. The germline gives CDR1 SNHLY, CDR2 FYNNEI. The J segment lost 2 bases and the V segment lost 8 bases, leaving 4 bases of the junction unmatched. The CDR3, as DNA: TGTGCCAGCCGGGACAGCAACACAGATACGCAGTATTTT. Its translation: CASRDSNTDTQYF. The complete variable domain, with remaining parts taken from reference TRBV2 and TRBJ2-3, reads EPEVTQTPSHQVTQMGQEVILRCVPISNHLYFYWYRQILGQKVEFLVSFYNNEISEKSEIFDDQFSVERPDGSNFTLKIRSTKLEDSAMYFCASRDSNTDTQYFGPGTRLTVL.

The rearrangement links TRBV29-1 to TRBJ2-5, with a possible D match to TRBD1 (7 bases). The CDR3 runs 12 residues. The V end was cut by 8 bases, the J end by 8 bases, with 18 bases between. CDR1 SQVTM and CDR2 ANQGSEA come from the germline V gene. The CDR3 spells CSWGDSGLTQYF. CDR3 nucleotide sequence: TGCAGCTGGGGGGACAGCGGTTTAACCCAGTACTTC.

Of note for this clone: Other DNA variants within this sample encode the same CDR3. The CDR3 nucleotides read TGCAGCGTCGGACAGGGAAACACCGGGGAGCTGTTTTTT. This translates into CSVGQGNTGELFF. The genes are TRBV29-1 and TRBJ2-2; 8 nucleotides agree with TRBD1. The J segment lost 2 bases and the V segment lost 6 bases, leaving 2 bases of the junction unmatched. Germline V gene lookup returns CDR1 SQVTM and CDR2 ANQGSEA. The length of the CDR3 is 13 residues.

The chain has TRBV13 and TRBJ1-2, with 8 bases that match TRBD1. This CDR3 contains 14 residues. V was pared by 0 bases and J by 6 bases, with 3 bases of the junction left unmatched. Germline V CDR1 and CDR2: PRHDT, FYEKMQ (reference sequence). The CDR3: CASSLGPGGDGYTF. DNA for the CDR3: TGTGCCAGCAGCTTAGGGCCAGGGGGCGATGGCTACACCTTC.

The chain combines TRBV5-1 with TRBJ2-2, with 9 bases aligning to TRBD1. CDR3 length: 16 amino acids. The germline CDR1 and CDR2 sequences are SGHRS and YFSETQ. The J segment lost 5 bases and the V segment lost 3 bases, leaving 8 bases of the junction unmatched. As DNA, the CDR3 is TGCGCCAGCAGCTGGGGCGGACAGGGGAGTACCGGGGAGCTGTTTTTT. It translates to CASSWGGQGSTGELFF.

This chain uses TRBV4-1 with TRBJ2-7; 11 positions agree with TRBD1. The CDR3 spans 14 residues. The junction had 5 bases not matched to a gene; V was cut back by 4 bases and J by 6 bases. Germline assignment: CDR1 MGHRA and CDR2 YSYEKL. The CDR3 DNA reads TGCGCCAGCAGCCTTTGGACAGGGGGCGGCGAGCAGTACTTC. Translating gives CASSLWTGGGEQYF.

CDR3 sequence: CASSLGPDRGEKLFF. In nucleotides, the CDR3 is TGTGCCAGCAGCTTAGGCCCCGACAGGGGCGAAAAACTGTTTTTT. The V gene is TRBV11-2, the J gene TRBJ1-4; 8 bases are shared with TRBD1. The CDR3 is made up of 15 amino acids. From germline, CDR1 is SGHAT and CDR2 FQNNGV. The V gene end was trimmed by 1 base and the J gene end by 8 bases; junction bases not matched to a gene: 6.

The CDR3 DNA is TGTGCCAGCAGCTTCGCAGGGCGTTACGAGCAGTACTTC. This encodes CASSFAGRYEQYF. The chain has TRBV7-2 and TRBJ2-7, with D perhaps TRBD1 (5 bases). From germline, CDR1 is SGHTA and CDR2 FQGNSA. V was trimmed by 3 bases and J by 4 bases, leaving 10 bases between them. The CDR3 loop spans 13 amino acids.

The CDR3 protein is CASSLTLAGVIDTQYF. The CDR3 DNA sequence: TGTGCCAGCAGTTTAACCCTAGCGGGAGTTATAGATACGCAGTATTTT. This chain links TRBV28 with TRBJ2-3, with 10 bases lining up with TRBD2. In germline, CDR1 is MDHEN, CDR2 SYDVKM. V shed 2 bases and J 5 bases; nucleotides not matched to a gene: 7. The CDR3 spans 16 residues.

CDR3 region: CASTLTGELFF. The CDR3 nucleotides read TGTGCCAGTACCCTTACCGGGGAGCTGTTTTTT. This rearrangement joins TRBV19 to TRBJ2-2, with D unclear. Germline lookup yields CDR1 LNHDA and CDR2 SQIVND (reference sequence). Trimming cost V 7 bases and J 5 bases, with 5 bases left between them. CDR3 length: 11 residues.

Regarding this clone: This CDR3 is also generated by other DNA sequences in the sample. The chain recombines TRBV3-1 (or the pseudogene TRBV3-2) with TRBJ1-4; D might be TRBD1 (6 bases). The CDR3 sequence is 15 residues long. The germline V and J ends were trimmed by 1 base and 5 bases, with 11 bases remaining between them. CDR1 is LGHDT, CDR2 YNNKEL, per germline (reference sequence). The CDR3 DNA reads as TGTGCCAGCAGCCAAGGATGGCAGGGGAATGAAAAACTGTTTTTT. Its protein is CASSQGWQGNEKLFF.

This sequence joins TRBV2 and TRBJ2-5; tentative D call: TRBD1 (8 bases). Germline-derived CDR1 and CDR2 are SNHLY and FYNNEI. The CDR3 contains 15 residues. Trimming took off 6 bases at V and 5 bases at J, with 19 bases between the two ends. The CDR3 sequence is CASSTGGGPWETQYF. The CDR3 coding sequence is TGTGCCAGCAGCACAGGGGGGGGTCCCTGGGAGACCCAGTACTTC.

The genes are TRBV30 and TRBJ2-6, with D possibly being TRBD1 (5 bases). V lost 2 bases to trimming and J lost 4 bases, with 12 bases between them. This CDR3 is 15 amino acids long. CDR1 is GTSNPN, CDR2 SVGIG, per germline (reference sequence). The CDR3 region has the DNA TGTGCCTGGAGTCGTCAGGGTTTGGGGGCCAACGTCCTGACTTTC. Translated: CAWSRQGLGANVLTF.

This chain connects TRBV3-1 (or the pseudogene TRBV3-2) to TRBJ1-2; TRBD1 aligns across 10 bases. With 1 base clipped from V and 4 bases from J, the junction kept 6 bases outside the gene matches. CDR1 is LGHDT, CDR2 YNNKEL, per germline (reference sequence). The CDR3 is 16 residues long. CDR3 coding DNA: TGTGCCAGCAGCCAAGGGTCCGGGACAGGGGCCTATGGCTACACCTTC. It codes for CASSQGSGTGAYGYTF.

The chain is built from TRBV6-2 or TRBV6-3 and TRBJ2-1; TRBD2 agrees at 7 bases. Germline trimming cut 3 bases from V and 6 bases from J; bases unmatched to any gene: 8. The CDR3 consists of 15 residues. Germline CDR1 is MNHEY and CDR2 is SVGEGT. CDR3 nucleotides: TGTGCCAGCAGTTATCGGGCGGGAGTCGTCAATGAGCAGTTCTTC. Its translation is CASSYRAGVVNEQFF.

CDR3 in amino acids: CSVEDYRALDTEAFF. As DNA, the CDR3 is TGCAGCGTTGAAGACTACAGGGCGTTGGACACTGAAGCTTTCTTT. This sequence joins TRBV29-1 and TRBJ1-1; TRBD1 might be the D (6 bases). Germline CDR1 is SQVTM and CDR2 is ANQGSEA. CDR3 size: 15 residues. Trimming pared 0 bases from V and 3 bases from J, leaving 14 bases between.